This TCR beta chain was sequenced during a study of blood T cell repertoires in COVID-19. As for the study in general: Samples of COVID-19 (acute and convalescent) were obtained from the United States, Italy and Spain. Sources were T cells, B-cell-depleted T cells, or PBMCs; the material itself was cDNA or gDNA.

Per the original data handling: Quantification of nucleated cells was approximated via reference gene primer amplification. Produced via immunoSEQ multiplex PCR; TCRdb's table is partial and in-frame only. V and J calls plus clone size are reproduced from that table; the DNA served to infer D and trimming. This table has around 190,000 clones, 88% appearing once. The CDR3 spans 15 residues. V lost 5 bases, J lost 5 bases, and 3 bases stayed unmatched. In germline, CDR1 is SEHNR, CDR2 FQNEAQ (reference sequence). The source material was peripheral blood. The rearrangement joins TRBV7-9 to TRBJ2-1; 13 nucleotides agree with TRBD2. The receptor was derived from a human donor in a cohort sampled during active COVID-19. CDR3 in DNA: TGTGCCAGCAGCACGGGACTAGCGGGGAACAATGAGCAGTTCTTC. Translating gives CASSTGLAGNNEQFF.